The 28 T cell receptor beta chains reported below all come from one sample, sequenced in a study of CD8 T cells in ankylosing spondylitis. The study, taken as a whole, reports: Ankylosing spondylitis blood seemed to carry a telltale TCR beta motif made of about 8 highly homologous variants.

Using its own MiXCR run on the 5' RACE reads, TCRdb lists one record per CDR3 protein. Altogether roughly 490,000 distinct CDR3 sequences are present, about 5.4% being singletons, with the ten largest covering 3% to 4.5%. These receptors' targets are unknown. Sequenced sample: blood, either unsorted or a sorted T cell fraction (not recorded which). All receptors come from a male donor with ankylosing spondylitis.

This clonotype has a count of ten or more. The rearrangement links TRBV29-1 to TRBJ2-7; TRBD2 might be the D (5 bases). The CDR3 spans 14 residues. CDR1 is SQVTM and CDR2 is ANQGSEA in the germline V gene. Trimming left V 1 base short and J 2 bases short, with 12 bases between. This CDR3 reads CSVEVGSVTYEQYF. The CDR3 DNA reads as TGCAGCGTTGAAGTGGGGAGCGTTACCTACGAGCAGTACTTC.

This clonotype was counted at least ten times. The J gene is TRBJ1-1, the V gene TRBV29-1; 7 positions match TRBD1. V lost 6 bases, J lost 2 bases, and 3 bases stayed unmatched. The CDR3 totals 12 residues. The germline gives CDR1 SQVTM, CDR2 ANQGSEA. The CDR3 region has the DNA TGCAGCGTCGGGACAGACAACACTGAAGCTTTCTTT. This sequence encodes CSVGTDNTEAFF.

This clonotype was seen at least ten times. The rearrangement joins TRBV24-1 to TRBJ2-1, with 8 positions matching TRBD2. The CDR3 totals 17 residues. CDR1 and CDR2 (germline): KGHDR, SFDVKD. The V segment lost 6 bases and the J segment 3 bases; nucleotides outside the gene matches: 12. In DNA form, the CDR3 reads TGTGCCACCAGTAATATCAGCGGGAGAGATTTCTACAATGAGCAGTTCTTC. Translated: CATSNISGRDFYNEQFF.

This clonotype was seen many times. Here the CDR3 reads CSVIPHRDSKQETQYF. The CDR3 DNA is TGCAGCGTAATACCCCACCGGGACAGTAAACAAGAGACCCAGTACTTC. V usage is TRBV29-1 and J usage is TRBJ2-5; 7 bases agree with TRBD1. The CDR3 totals 16 residues. With 6 bases clipped from V and 2 bases from J, the junction kept 15 bases outside the gene matches. CDR1 and CDR2 from the germline V gene are SQVTM and ANQGSEA.

This clonotype occurred a few times. The V and J genes are TRBV2 and TRBJ2-1; 7 positions agree with TRBD1. The V gene's germline CDR1 is SNHLY and CDR2 FYNNEI. The ends lost 3 bases at V and 8 bases at J; junction bases unmatched: 4. This CDR3 contains 13 residues. As DNA, the CDR3 is TGTGCCAGCAGTGATGATACAGGGGATGAGCAGTTCTTC. The encoded protein is CASSDDTGDEQFF.

This clonotype was counted many times. The V gene is TRBV9, the J gene TRBJ2-4, with TRBD2 as a possible D gene (5 bases). CDR3 length: 13 residues. Germline CDR1 is SGDLS and CDR2 is YYNGEE. Deletions cut 2 bases from V and 7 bases from J, with 10 bases between. CDR3 loop: CASSVEGANIQYF. The CDR3 nucleotides read TGTGCCAGCAGCGTCGAGGGAGCTAACATTCAGTACTTC.

The CDR3 nucleotides are TGTGCCACCAGCAGAGGGGCGGGGGGAGAGCAGTACTTC. Protein: CATSRGAGGEQYF. The chain couples TRBV15 to TRBJ2-7; 8 bases fit TRBD2. CDR1 LNHNV and CDR2 YYDKDF come from the germline V gene (reference sequence). V shed 1 base and J 7 bases; nucleotides not matched to a gene: 3. The CDR3 is made up of 13 amino acids.

This clonotype appeared many times. The rearrangement joins TRBV6-1 to TRBJ2-5; D possibly corresponds to TRBD2 (6 bases). The V end was cut by 6 bases, the J end by 7 bases, with 24 bases between. The CDR3 sequence is 16 residues long. The germline V gene encodes CDR1 MNHNS and CDR2 SASEGT. The CDR3 protein is CASRPTGTSDVGTQYF. The CDR3 region has the DNA TGTGCCAGCAGACCAACCGGGACTTCCGATGTGGGGACCCAGTACTTC.

In its sample, this clonotype was seen many times. The chain links TRBV6-5 to TRBJ1-4, with D perhaps matching TRBD1 (6 bases). The germline V gene has CDR1 MNHEY and CDR2 SVGAGI. The CDR3 is 16 residues long. Trimming removed 0 bases at V and 8 bases at J, with 16 bases between. DNA for the CDR3: TGTGCCAGCAGTTACTCGGCCTCGGGGGCCCGAGAAAAACTGTTTTTT. Translated: CASSYSASGAREKLFF.

This clonotype was seen many times. The chain has TRBV5-1 and TRBJ1-1, with 7 bases matching TRBD1. Germline values: CDR1 SGHRS, CDR2 YFSETQ. CDR3 length: 15 amino acids. V was pared by 4 bases and J by 5 bases, with 11 bases of the junction left unmatched. CDR3 amino acids: CASSDTGAGGTEAFF. In DNA, the CDR3 is TGCGCCAGCAGCGACACAGGGGCTGGGGGGACTGAAGCTTTCTTT.

This clonotype was seen at least ten times. V gene TRBV6-2 or TRBV6-3 combines with J gene TRBJ2-7; D not certain. With 0 bases removed from V and 5 bases from J, the gap between germline ends came to 11 bases. The V gene's germline CDR1 is MNHEY and CDR2 SVGEGT. This CDR3 comprises 14 residues. CDR3 DNA sequence: TGTGCCAGCAGTTACTCGAACCCACGCGACGAGCAGTACTTC. This sequence encodes CASSYSNPRDEQYF.

Many counts were recorded for this clonotype. V usage is TRBV28 and J usage is TRBJ1-5, with D possibly TRBD1 on 6 matching bases. Trimming took 3 bases from V and 6 from J, leaving 18 bases between them. The germline gives CDR1 MDHEN, CDR2 SYDVKM. There are 16 residues in the CDR3. The CDR3 loop reads CASSLSRFEGGQPQHF. For the CDR3, the DNA is TGTGCCAGCAGTTTGAGTCGTTTCGAAGGGGGTCAGCCCCAGCATTTT.

This clonotype was seen many times. The CDR3 DNA follows: TGTGCCAGCAGAACCACCTCTAGGATCCCACGGGATGAGCAGTTCTTC. It codes for CASRTTSRIPRDEQFF. This chain joins TRBV6-1 and TRBJ2-1; D is unresolved. In germline, CDR1 is MNHNS, CDR2 SASEGT. The CDR3 length is 16 residues. V lost 6 bases and J lost 8, with 23 bases in between.

This clonotype was recorded at least ten times. The rearrangement uses TRBV4-3 and TRBJ2-3; 7 bases match TRBD2. The CDR3 runs 16 residues. CDR1 LGHNA and CDR2 YSLEER come from the germline V gene. Trimming cost V 2 bases and J 4 bases; bases outside gene matches: 9. The CDR3 reads CASSQRGGGISDTQYF. CDR3 DNA: TGCGCCAGCAGCCAACGTGGGGGGGGTATTTCAGATACGCAGTATTTT.

This clonotype was counted at least ten times. This sequence joins TRBV25-1 and TRBJ2-3; 8 nucleotides align to TRBD2. The CDR3 is 17 residues long. V dropped 3 bases and J dropped 2; count of bases not matched to a gene: 10. Germline values: CDR1 MGHDK, CDR2 SYGVNS. In DNA form, the CDR3 reads TGTGCCAGCAGTGATAATGTCTACGGGGGGGCCACAGATACGCAGTATTTT. Its translation is CASSDNVYGGATDTQYF. Full variable domain (rest looked up from reference TRBV25-1 and TRBJ2-3): EADIYQTPRYLVIGTGKKITLECSQTMGHDKMYWYQQDPGMELHLIHYSYGVNSTEKGDLSSESTVSRIRTEHFPLTLESARPSHTSQYLCASSDNVYGGATDTQYFGPGTRLTVL.

This clonotype was seen ten or more times. V is TRBV29-1 and J is TRBJ2-7, with D maybe TRBD2 (6 bases). The V and J ends lost 3 bases and 12 bases respectively, with 15 bases between them. Germline V lookup: CDR1 SQVTM, CDR2 ANQGSEA. The CDR3 is 11 amino acids. CDR3 region: CSVDGGDLRYF. The CDR3 DNA reads TGCAGCGTTGATGGAGGGGACCTCCGGTACTTC.

Ten or more counts support this clonotype. This chain connects TRBV20-1 to TRBJ2-1; either TRBD1 or TRBD2 may fit D (5 bases each). The V end was cut by 6 bases, the J end by 2 bases, with 20 bases between. The germline V gene has CDR1 DFQATT and CDR2 SNEGSKA (reference sequence). This CDR3 comprises 16 residues. The chain's CDR3 is CSAGPWSGSTYNEQFF. The DNA of the CDR3 is TGCAGTGCGGGGCCTTGGTCGGGGTCTACCTACAATGAGCAGTTCTTC.

The chain has TRBV9 and TRBJ2-1, with TRBD1 matching over 8 bases. J was trimmed by 2 bases and V by 1 base; bases with no gene match: 5. The CDR3 loop spans 16 amino acids. Germline V gene data show CDR1 as SGDLS and CDR2 as YYNGEE. This CDR3 is CASSVTGTGPYNEQFF. For the CDR3, the DNA is TGTGCCAGCAGCGTAACCGGGACAGGCCCCTACAATGAGCAGTTCTTC.

This clonotype occurred many times. DNA for the CDR3: TGCAGTGCTCGGGAGTTTGGGGAGACCCAGTACTTC. This codes for CSAREFGETQYF. The chain has TRBV20-1 and TRBJ2-5, with D possibly being TRBD2 (6 bases). Between the trimmed V and J ends, which lost 5 bases and 5 bases, there was a span of 12 bases. The germline V gene has CDR1 DFQATT and CDR2 SNEGSKA (reference sequence). The CDR3 has 12 residues.

Only a few counts were recorded for this clonotype. The chain links TRBV10-2 to TRBJ1-1; TRBD1 might be the D (5 bases). The germline gives CDR1 WSHSY, CDR2 SAAADI. V lost 6 bases and J 3 bases, leaving 17 bases between the germline ends. This CDR3 is built from 15 residues. CDR3: CASSPLGLGDTEAFF. CDR3 in DNA: TGCGCCAGCAGCCCCTTAGGGTTGGGGGACACTGAAGCTTTCTTT.

In this sample, this clonotype turned up a few times. The gene calls are TRBV4-1 and TRBJ2-3, with no clear D. CDR1 MGHRA and CDR2 YSYEKL come from the germline V gene. This CDR3 region has 15 residues. V was pared by 0 bases and J by 1 base, with 8 bases between. The CDR3 here is CASSQDERGTDTQYF. CDR3 sequence (DNA): TGCGCCAGCAGCCAAGATGAGCGAGGCACAGATACGCAGTATTTT.

This clonotype was recorded a few times. The chain recombines TRBV28 with TRBJ2-5; unclear D gene. Germline V gene sequence: CDR1 MDHEN, CDR2 SYDVKM. V was cut by 1 base and J by 4 bases, with 7 bases left in between. This CDR3 contains 13 residues. CDR3 residues: CASSLFGRETQYF. The CDR3 DNA is TGTGCCAGCAGTTTATTTGGCCGAGAGACCCAGTACTTC.

In the case of this clonotype: A much larger clone lies one base from this, so it may be a read error. The chain uses TRBV4-3 and TRBJ2-6; 8 bases are a match to TRBD1. Germline CDR1 and CDR2: LGHNA and YSLEER. The CDR3 is 18 residues long. The CDR3 spells CASSRNRGAYSRANVLTF. In DNA, the CDR3 is TGCGCCAGCAGCAGAAACAGGGGGGCATACTCTAGGGCCAACGTCCTGACTTTC.

This clonotype was seen more than once but under ten times. The chain carries TRBV5-1 and TRBJ2-7; 8 bases agree with TRBD1. Germline assignment: CDR1 SGHRS and CDR2 YFSETQ. There are 15 residues in the CDR3. J was trimmed by 2 bases and V by 0 bases; bases with no gene match: 4. The CDR3 bases are TGCGCCAGCAGCTTGGCCTTGACAGGGGCCTACGAGCAGTACTTC. This translates into CASSLALTGAYEQYF. The complete variable domain, with remaining parts taken from reference TRBV5-1 and TRBJ2-7, reads KAGVTQTPRYLIKTRGQQVTLSCSPISGHRSVSWYQQTPGQGLQFLFEYFSETQRNKGNFPGRFSGRQFSNSRSEMNVSTLELGDSALYLCASSLALTGAYEQYFGPGTRLTVT.

This clonotype was seen at least ten times. CDR3 sequence reads: CSANTFPNTEAFF. The DNA for the CDR3 is TGCAGTGCTAACACCTTCCCTAACACTGAAGCTTTCTTT. The V call is TRBV20-1, the J call TRBJ1-1; D not certain. The germline CDR1 and CDR2 sequences are DFQATT and SNEGSKA (reference sequence). Deletions cut 4 bases from V and 2 bases from J, with 11 bases between. The CDR3 extends over 13 amino acids.

The chain links TRBV28 to TRBJ2-3; a weak D match, TRBD2 (7 bases). The germline CDR1 and CDR2 sequences are MDHEN and SYDVKM. CDR3 length: 14 residues. Trimming cost V 7 bases and J 10 bases, with 21 bases left between them. The chain's CDR3 is CASKRRGGPPAQYF. Here the CDR3 DNA reads TGTGCCAGCAAAAGGAGGGGGGGCCCCCCCGCGCAGTATTTT.

The sample holds many counts of this clonotype. The J gene is TRBJ2-7, the V gene TRBV7-2; 7 bases align to TRBD1. Looked up from germline, CDR1 is SGHTA and CDR2 is FQGNSA. There are 15 residues in the CDR3. The V segment lost 4 bases and the J segment 3 bases; nucleotides outside the gene matches: 9. In DNA form, the CDR3 reads TGTGCCAGCAGCTCCTCCTCGGGACAGTTCTACGAGCAGTACTTC. The encoded protein is CASSSSSGQFYEQYF. The full variable domain, in which reference TRBV7-2 and TRBJ2-7 provide the parts outside the CDR3, is GAGVSQSPSNKVTEKGKDVELRCDPISGHTALYWYRQSLGQGLEFLIYFQGNSAPDKSGLPSDRFSAERTGGSVSTLTIQRTQQEDSAVYLCASSSSSGQFYEQYFGPGTRLTVT.

This clonotype appeared a few times. J is TRBJ2-2 and V is TRBV6-2 or TRBV6-3; the match to TRBD1 covers 8 bases. The junction had 5 bases not matched to a gene; V was cut back by 5 bases and J by 6 bases. The CDR3 totals 14 residues. Germline loops: CDR1 MNHEY, CDR2 SVGEGT. The CDR3, as DNA: TGTGCCAGCAGTGAGACAGGGGTATCCGGGGAGCTGTTTTTT. Its translation is CASSETGVSGELFF.